The 20 T cell receptor beta chains presented below share a single source sample, sequenced in a study of tissue T cells after allogeneic stem cell transplantation. Assay used: immunoSEQ multiplex PCR; TCRdb lists only in-frame clones, some missing. This table holds about 1,200 clones, approximately 60% found once. The sequencing sample was made of skin. These receptors were obtained from a female BALB/c mouse in good health. The MHC haplotype of this mouse line is H2-d.

Comment on this clone: Gene names and germline match the mouse. The read gets to within 1 residue of the CDR3 end, and the germline J gene fills in the rest. The chain is built from TRBV20 and TRBJ1-1; 7 nucleotides line up with TRBD1. This CDR3 contains 12 residues. CDR1 is GFQATS and CDR2 is STVNSAI in the germline V gene. With V trimmed by 3 bases and J by 5 bases, 3 bases remained unmatched. CDR3 amino acids: CGASTGQTEVFF. The CDR3 bases that were read are TGTGGTGCTAGCACGGGACAGACAGAAGTCTTC.

Worth noting for this clone: Germline and genes: mouse. The read ends 1 residue before the CDR3 terminus; that terminus is restored from the germline J gene. The chain is built from TRBV13-2 and TRBJ2-1, with TRBD1 as a possible D gene (6 bases). The V gene's germline CDR1 is NNHNN and CDR2 SYGAGS (reference sequence). Trimming cost V 2 bases and J 1 base, with 7 bases left between them. The length of the CDR3 is 14 residues. CDR3 DNA (partial): TGTGCCAGCGGTGACCAGGGGAACTATGCTGAGCAGTTC. Its translation is CASGDQGNYAEQF. The whole CDR3 is CASGDQGNYAEQFF.

This clone appeared a single time. Mouse gene names apply. Incomplete CDR3 DNA: TGTGCCAGCGGTGATGCAGGGGCTCGCGACACCCAGTAC. Translating it yields CASGDAGARDTQY. The CDR3 reads in full as CASGDAGARDTQYF. This chain links TRBV13-2 with TRBJ2-5; the D gene is possibly TRBD1 (6 bases). The CDR3 end falls 1 residue outside the read, so it is completed with the germline J gene. Between the trimmed V and J ends, which lost 0 bases and 6 bases, there was a span of 11 bases. The CDR3 contains 14 residues. CDR1 and CDR2 (germline): NNHNN, SYGAGS (reference sequence).

Points on this clone: Gene and germline names: mouse. The CDR3 end is not reached by the read, which stops 1 residue before it; the germline J gene fills it in. The chain recombines TRBV15 with TRBJ2-3; 7 nucleotides line up with TRBD2. The germline gives CDR1 SGHND, CDR2 FRSKSL. This CDR3 region has 15 residues. The J segment lost 0 bases and the V segment lost 8 bases, leaving 8 bases of the junction unmatched. CDR3 DNA, as far as it was read: TGTGCCAGCCCCCCTTTGGGGGGAAGTGCAGAAACGCTGTAT. It specifies CASPPLGGSAETLY. The complete CDR3 sequence is CASPPLGGSAETLYF.

Concerning this clone itself: Germline and genes: mouse. From the germline J gene comes the end of the CDR3, since the read stops 1 residue before it. The chain uses TRBV2 and TRBJ2-4, with D tentatively TRBD2 (7 bases). The V and J ends lost 0 bases and 5 bases respectively, with 12 bases between them. Germline V gene lookup returns CDR1 LGHNA and CDR2 YSYQKL. The CDR3 covers 15 residues. CDR3: CASSQDDGGLNTLYF. The part of the CDR3 DNA that was read is TGTGCCAGCAGCCAAGATGACGGGGGGCTAAACACCTTGTAC.

To note about this clone: The gene symbols are mouse symbols. The CDR3 goes on 1 residue after the read ends, and that part is filled in from the germline J gene. The chain carries TRBV20 and TRBJ2-3, with D possibly TRBD1 on 6 matching bases. The CDR3 is 13 amino acids. CDR1 GFQATS and CDR2 STVNSAI come from the germline V gene. The germline V and J ends were trimmed by 3 bases and 2 bases, with 9 bases remaining between them. CDR3 DNA (partial): TGTGGTGCTAGCCAGGGGTCTGCAGAAACGCTGTAT. Its translation is CGASQGSAETLY. The full-length CDR3 reads as CGASQGSAETLYF.

This clone turned up a few times. All gene names here are mouse names. The read stops 1 residue short of the end of the CDR3; the missing end is completed from the germline J gene. The chain employs TRBV2 and TRBJ2-5; D gene ambiguous. Per the germline V gene, CDR1 is LGHNA and CDR2 is YSYQKL. CDR3 length equals 15 residues. V lost 0 bases and J lost 0, with 7 bases in between. This chain's CDR3 is CASSQDGSNQDTQYF. CDR3 DNA (partial): TGTGCCAGCAGCCAAGATGGCAGTAACCAAGACACCCAGTAC. The full variable domain, rest sourced from reference TRBV2 and TRBJ2-5, is DPKIIQKPKYLVAVTGSEKILICEQYLGHNAMYWYRQSAKKPLEFMFSYSYQKLMDNQTASSRFQPQSSKKNHLDLQITALKPDDSATYFCASSQDGSNQDTQYFGPGTRLLVL.

Remarks on this clone: The genes are named according to mouse. Coverage ceases 1 residue before the CDR3 finishes, and the germline J gene fills in the end. This same CDR3 is encoded by further DNA sequences in the sample. The chain recombines TRBV13-2 with TRBJ2-1, with D maybe TRBD2 (6 bases). V shed 3 bases and J shed 2 bases, with 9 bases lying between them. The V gene's germline CDR1 is NNHNN and CDR2 SYGAGS (reference sequence). The CDR3 sequence is 14 residues long. Partial CDR3 DNA: TGTGCCAGCGGTGCCCGGGACTACTATGCTGAGCAGTTC. This encodes CASGARDYYAEQF. The whole CDR3 is CASGARDYYAEQFF.

This clone was picked up a small number of times. Each gene name is a mouse one. The sequenced fragment ends 1 residue before the CDR3 boundary, so the rest is inferred from the germline J gene. The J gene is TRBJ2-5, the V gene TRBV13-1; 7 bases match TRBD2. Trimming cost V 3 bases and J 2 bases; bases outside gene matches: 3. The CDR3 spans 14 residues. Germline-derived CDR1 and CDR2 are NSHNY and SYGAGN. The part of the CDR3 DNA that was read is TGTGCCAGCAGTGTGGGACTGATCCAAGACACCCAGTAC. Protein sequence: CASSVGLIQDTQY. The complete CDR3 sequence is CASSVGLIQDTQYF.

Comments on this clone: Germline and genes here are mouse. The CDR3 is cut off 1 residue early in the read; its end comes from the germline J gene. The rearrangement uses TRBV13-1 and TRBJ2-7; a possible D gene is TRBD1 (6 bases). There are 13 residues in the CDR3. Germline CDR1 reads NSHNY; CDR2 reads SYGAGN. V was cut by 2 bases and J by 0 bases, with 6 bases left in between. The CDR3 reads CASSEGGSYEQYF. The covered CDR3 bases are TGTGCCAGCAGTGAAGGGGGCTCCTATGAACAGTAC.

Points on this clone: The gene symbols are mouse symbols. The missing CDR3 end, 1 residue past where the read stops, is filled in from the germline J gene. The chain carries TRBV13-1 and TRBJ2-1, with 12 bases aligning to TRBD2. CDR1 and CDR2 from the germline V gene are NSHNY and SYGAGN. V gave up 1 base and J gave up 8 bases; unmatched junction bases: 4. The CDR3 consists of 15 residues. Partial CDR3 DNA: TGTGCCAGCAGTGATCCGGGACTGGGGGGTTCTGAGCAGTTC. Translation: CASSDPGLGGSEQF. The whole CDR3 reads CASSDPGLGGSEQFF.

In its sample, this clone was seen a few times. Gene and germline names: mouse. The CDR3 sequence: CASSGRGRDTQYF. Partial CDR3 DNA: TGTGCCAGCAGTGGCAGGGGGCGAGACACCCAGTAC. This chain uses TRBV13-3 with TRBJ2-5; 8 bases align to TRBD1. Sequencing ends 1 residue short of the CDR3 end; the germline J gene provides the rest. CDR1 is NNHDY, CDR2 SYVADS, per germline. V gave up 3 bases and J gave up 5 bases; unmatched junction bases: 2. The CDR3 covers 13 residues.

As for this clone: The gene names given are mouse names. From the germline J gene comes the end of the CDR3, since the read stops 1 residue before it. V and J are TRBV5 and TRBJ1-1; TRBD1 is a possible D gene (6 bases). Germline V gene lookup returns CDR1 LGHNA and CDR2 YNLKQL (reference sequence). The CDR3 has 15 residues. V gave up 0 bases and J gave up 3 bases, with 11 bases separating them. This chain's CDR3 is CASSQDGGADTEVFF. CDR3 DNA (partial): TGTGCCAGCAGCCAAGATGGGGGGGCTGACACAGAAGTCTTC.

Of note for this clone: Gene and germline names: mouse. The read finishes 1 residue shy of the CDR3 end, and the germline J gene is used to complete it. The V call is TRBV1, the J call TRBJ2-4; no reliable D call. V shed 1 base and J shed 3 bases, with 2 bases lying between them. This CDR3 has 12 residues. Germline V gene data show CDR1 as NSQYPW and CDR2 as LRSPGD (reference sequence). The sequenced CDR3 bases are TGCACCTGCAGTGCAGGACAAAACACCTTGTAC. Its translation: CTCSAGQNTLY. The CDR3 reads in full as CTCSAGQNTLYF.

As to this clone: The listed genes are named as in mouse. The read terminates 1 residue before the CDR3 end, so the remaining end is supplied by the germline J gene. This chain uses TRBV31 with TRBJ2-2; 10 nucleotides match TRBD2. CDR3 length: 17 residues. Per germline, CDR1 GKSSPN and CDR2 SITVG. V lost 0 bases to trimming and J lost 2 bases; unmatched junction nucleotides: 6. CDR3: CAWSLGLGGRNTGQLYF. The sequenced CDR3 bases are TGTGCCTGGAGTCTAGGGCTGGGGGGGCGCAACACCGGGCAGCTCTAC.

This clone came up a few times. The gene names here belong to mouse. The sequenced fragment ends 1 residue before the CDR3 boundary, so the rest is inferred from the germline J gene. The chain recombines TRBV31 with TRBJ2-3, with D hard to call. The germline gives CDR1 GKSSPN, CDR2 SITVG. Trimming removed 0 bases at V and 0 bases at J, with 7 bases between. The CDR3 is made up of 14 amino acids. Incomplete CDR3 DNA: TGTGCCTGGAGTCTACGGGGTAGTGCAGAAACGCTGTAT. As protein: CAWSLRGSAETLY. The CDR3 reads in full as CAWSLRGSAETLYF.

Notes on this clone: Mouse names are used for the genes. The missing CDR3 end, 1 residue past where the read stops, is filled in from the germline J gene. This chain joins TRBV17 and TRBJ2-7; D not certain. CDR1 is MNHDT, CDR2 YYDKIL, per germline. The V and J ends lost 3 bases and 3 bases respectively, with 6 bases between them. The length of the CDR3 is 12 residues. The CDR3 region is CASSSDGYEQYF. The DNA read from the CDR3 is TGTGCTAGCAGTAGCGACGGCTATGAACAGTAC.

Note on this clone: Each gene name is a mouse one. The CDR3 goes on 1 residue after the read ends, and that part is filled in from the germline J gene. The genes are TRBV4 and TRBJ2-1; TRBD1 agrees at 9 bases. Germline trimming cut 7 bases from V and 3 bases from J; bases unmatched to any gene: 4. Germline V CDR1 and CDR2: LGHDT, YNNKQL (reference sequence). CDR3 length: 14 amino acids. CDR3 protein: CASNPGQGYAEQFF. The CDR3 bases that were read are TGTGCCAGCAATCCGGGACAGGGCTATGCTGAGCAGTTC.

In this sample, this clone turned up once. These gene names are mouse names. The read ends 1 residue early relative to the CDR3; the germline J gene fills the gap. The rearrangement joins TRBV13-2 to TRBJ1-6, with TRBD1 identical over 10 bases. TRBJ1-6 is flagged as an ORF with uncertain function. The germline CDR1 and CDR2 sequences are NNHNN and SYGAGS (reference sequence). The CDR3 extends over 13 amino acids. Unmatched junction bases numbered 0, after V lost 5 bases and J lost 7 bases. The CDR3 DNA, read in part, is TGTGCCAGCGGGGACAGGGGGAATTCGCCCCTCTAC. It translates to CASGDRGNSPLY. The complete CDR3 reads CASGDRGNSPLYF.

Regarding this clone: Genes and germline are mouse. Sequencing ends 1 residue short of the CDR3 end; the germline J gene provides the rest. The V call is TRBV29, the J call TRBJ2-3, with 8 bases matching TRBD1. CDR1 MSHET and CDR2 SYDVDS come from the germline V gene. Germline trimming cut 7 bases from V and 1 base from J; bases unmatched to any gene: 1. This CDR3 is 13 amino acids long. CDR3 DNA (partial): TGTGCTAGCAAGGACAGGGGTGCAGAAACGCTGTAT. Translation gives CASKDRGAETLY. The whole CDR3 sequence reads CASKDRGAETLYF.